A selection of T cell receptor beta chains follows, all from one sample in a study of PD-1 blockade in mismatch repair-deficient tumors. The method was immunoSEQ multiplex PCR; TCRdb's version includes in-frame clones alone and lacks a portion of them. The sample consists of around 130,000 clones, about 90% of them appearing once. The specimen comprised peripheral blood, sampled 70 to 73 weeks after starting pembrolizumab. These receptors were obtained from an adult with mismatch repair-deficient cancer. Each CDR3 is given with its conserved first and last residue. D genes are given only for firm matches. The listing skips clone size in some rows; elsewhere it reads once, few, many or a size class.

>TRBV5-5|TRBD1|TRBJ1-4|NA
CASSRTGQLNEKLFF
TGTGCCAGCAGCAGGACGGGACAGTTGAATGAAAAACTGTTTTTT
>TRBV6-5|NA|TRBJ2-7|NA
CASSYWDITYEQYF
TGTGCCAGCAGTTACTGGGACATAACCTACGAGCAGTACTTC
>TRBV13|TRBD2|TRBJ2-1|NA
CASSLLASAGGPLEQFF
TGTGCCAGCAGCTTATTGGCCTCAGCGGGAGGGCCCCTTGAGCAGTTCTTC
>TRBV19|TRBD2|TRBJ2-2|NA
CASSRTSGTPNTGELFF
TGTGCCAGTAGTAGGACTAGCGGGACCCCGAACACCGGGGAGCTGTTTTTT
>TRBV6-5|NA|TRBJ2-6|NA
CASTSVTGANVLTF
TGTGCCAGCACGTCAGTAACTGGGGCCAACGTCCTGACTTTC
>TRBV6-5|TRBD1|TRBJ2-1|NA
CASSWGQGNEQFF
TGTGCCAGCAGTTGGGGACAGGGCAATGAGCAGTTCTTC
>TRBV7-8|NA|TRBJ2-7|NA
CASSLDVPPYEQYF
TGTGCCAGCAGCTTAGATGTCCCACCCTACGAGCAGTACTTC
>TRBV28|NA|TRBJ1-5|NA
CASSIIPLPGQGQPQHF
TGTGCCAGCAGTATAATTCCGCTCCCTGGGCAGGGTCAGCCCCAGCATTTT
>TRBV27|NA|TRBJ2-7|NA
CASSPTTGRSYEQYF
TGTGCCAGCAGTCCCACGACAGGTCGGTCCTACGAGCAGTACTTC
>TRBV27|NA|TRBJ2-7|NA
CASSPLVAAYPYEQYF
TGTGCCAGCAGCCCTTTGGTGGCGGCCTACCCCTACGAGCAGTACTTC
>TRBV2|NA|TRBJ1-2|NA
CASSDPRPYGYTF
TGTGCCAGCAGTGATCCCAGGCCCTATGGCTACACCTTC
>TRBV6-1|NA|TRBJ2-7|NA
CASSEVTGPYEQYF
TGTGCCAGCAGTGAAGTAACAGGGCCCTACGAGCAGTACTTC
>TRBV12-2|NA|TRBJ2-1|NA
CASRLGGTATHSSYNEQFF
TGTGCAAGTCGCTTAGGTGGGACAGCCACACACTCCTCCTACAATGAGCAGTTCTTC
>TRBV11-2|NA|TRBJ2-1|NA
CASSFSWGNEQFF
TGTGCCAGCAGCTTTTCCTGGGGAAACGAGCAGTTCTTC
>TRBV25-1|NA|TRBJ2-6|NA
CASSEPRTRGANVLTF
TGTGCCAGCAGTGAACCCCGGACAAGGGGGGCCAACGTCCTGACTTTC
>TRBV11-1|TRBD2|TRBJ2-1|NA
CASSLSGLVSYNEQFF
TGTGCCAGCAGCCTCTCCGGACTAGTCTCATACAATGAGCAGTTCTTC
>TRBV2|NA|TRBJ2-7|few
CATLASAYEQYF
TGTGCCACACTAGCCAGCGCCTACGAGCAGTACTTC
>TRBV5-1|NA|TRBJ1-5|NA
CASSLTWDQPQHF
TGCGCCAGCAGCCTCACCTGGGATCAGCCCCAGCATTTT
>TRBV9|TRBD1|TRBJ1-2|NA
CASSQLINYHRGPNYGYTF
TGTGCCAGCAGCCAATTAATTAATTATCACAGGGGCCCTAACTATGGCTACACCTTC
>TRBV5-1|NA|TRBJ2-7|few
CASSLDVPGYEQYF
TGCGCCAGCAGCTTGGATGTGCCTGGATACGAGCAGTACTTC
>TRBV19|TRBD1|TRBJ2-7|NA
CASSIGTGSYEQYF
TGTGCCAGTAGTATAGGGACAGGCTCCTACGAGCAGTACTTC
>TRBV11-2|TRBD1|TRBJ2-1|NA
CASSYGQGSYNEQFF
TGTGCCAGCAGCTACGGACAGGGCTCCTACAATGAGCAGTTCTTC
>TRBV11-1|NA|TRBJ1-2|NA
CASSLDPQGSYGYTF
TGTGCCAGCAGCTTAGACCCACAGGGTAGCTATGGCTACACCTTC
>TRBV21-1|NA|TRBJ2-3|NA
CASSKGLGESTDTQYF
TGTGCCAGCAGCAAAGGTTTGGGGGAAAGCACAGATACGCAGTATTTT
>TRBV13|TRBD2|TRBJ2-2|NA
CASSYIAGGTGELFF
TGTGCCAGCAGCTACATAGCGGGAGGGACCGGGGAGCTGTTTTTT
>TRBV28|TRBD1|TRBJ1-2|NA
CASSGTGNNYGYTF
TGTGCCAGCAGCGGGACAGGGAATAACTATGGCTACACCTTC
>TRBV9|NA|TRBJ1-1|NA
CASSGPKRGMNTEAFF
TGTGCCAGCAGCGGGCCAAAACGGGGTATGAACACTGAAGCTTTCTTT
>TRBV4-3|TRBD1|TRBJ2-3|NA
CASSQDGTGFTDTQYF
TGCGCCAGCAGCCAAGACGGGACAGGGTTCACAGATACGCAGTATTTT
>TRBV27|TRBD1|TRBJ1-1|NA
CASSLSRGLGYTEAFF
TGTGCCAGCAGTTTGTCGAGGGGGCTTGGGTACACTGAAGCTTTCTTT
>TRBV19|NA|TRBJ2-1|NA
CASSLVLSSYNEQFF
TGTGCCAGTAGTTTGGTCCTCAGCTCCTACAATGAGCAGTTCTTC
>TRBV11-2|TRBD1|TRBJ2-7|NA
CASSLGTGGSYEQYF
TGTGCCAGCAGCTTGGGGACAGGGGGGTCCTACGAGCAGTACTTC
>TRBV27|NA|TRBJ2-5|NA
CASSHIPNVGETQYF
TGTGCCAGCAGCCATATACCCAATGTGGGGGAGACCCAGTACTTC
>TRBV5-4|NA|TRBJ2-5|NA
CASSFGGSQETQYF
TGTGCCAGCAGCTTTGGGGGTTCCCAAGAGACCCAGTACTTC
>TRBV6-5|NA|TRBJ2-2|NA
CASRPTTGELFF
TGTGCCAGCAGACCGACTACCGGGGAGCTGTTTTTT
>TRBV28|TRBD2|TRBJ2-1|NA
CASRSGTSGNNEQFF
TGTGCCAGCAGGAGCGGGACTAGCGGTAACAATGAGCAGTTCTTC
>TRBV28|TRBD1|TRBJ1-5|NA
CASLETGGHQPQHF
TGTGCCAGCTTAGAGACAGGGGGTCATCAGCCCCAGCATTTT
>TRBV9|TRBD2|TRBJ2-1|NA
CASNQGLASNEQFF
TGTGCCAGCAACCAAGGACTAGCCTCGAATGAGCAGTTCTTC
>TRBV5-6|NA|TRBJ2-7|once
CASSLVAGWEQYF
TGTGCCAGCAGCTTGGTGGCAGGGTGGGAGCAGTACTTC
>TRBV27|NA|TRBJ2-1|NA
CASSDGSSYNEQFF
TGTGCCAGCAGTGACGGGAGTAGTTACAATGAGCAGTTCTTC
>TRBV28|TRBD2|TRBJ2-5|NA
CASSLPGTSGRAHLETQYF
TGTGCCAGCAGTTTACCTGGGACTAGCGGGAGGGCCCATCTAGAGACCCAGTACTTC
>TRBV25-1|NA|TRBJ2-1|NA
CASSEGTVTYNEQFF
TGTGCCAGCAGTGAAGGGACGGTGACTTACAATGAGCAGTTCTTC
>TRBV7-6|NA|TRBJ2-3|once
CASSLGAFSSTDTQYF
TGTGCCAGCAGCCTGGGGGCCTTTTCTAGCACAGATACGCAGTATTTT
>TRBV4-3|NA|TRBJ1-5|NA
CASSQEWQGDQPQHF
TGCGCCAGCAGCCAAGAGTGGCAGGGTGATCAGCCCCAGCATTTT
>TRBV27|TRBD2|TRBJ2-7|NA
CASSLLIAGGPYEQYF
TGTGCCAGCAGTCTCCTCATAGCGGGAGGGCCCTACGAGCAGTACTTC
>TRBV15|NA|TRBJ2-1|NA
CATSSPANEQFF
TGTGCCACCAGCAGCCCTGCCAATGAGCAGTTCTTC
>TRBV18|NA|TRBJ1-1|NA
CASSPSAWDTEAFF
TGTGCCAGCTCACCTAGCGCATGGGACACTGAAGCTTTCTTT
>TRBV7-2|NA|TRBJ2-1|NA
CASSLVLGAAYNEQFF
TGTGCCAGCAGCTTAGTACTGGGGGCCGCCTACAATGAGCAGTTCTTC
>TRBV10-2|NA|TRBJ1-2|few
CASSDNRRNYGYTF
TGCGCCAGCAGTGACAACAGGCGGAACTATGGCTACACCTTC
>TRBV6-4|NA|TRBJ2-1|once
CASSDRAGENEQFF
TGTGCCAGCAGTGATAGGGCAGGGGAAAATGAGCAGTTCTTC
>TRBV4-1|NA|TRBJ2-7|medium-sized
CASSPEGRGGNYEQYF
TGCGCCAGCAGCCCCGAGGGACGAGGAGGAAATTACGAGCAGTACTTC
>TRBV7-2|NA|TRBJ1-1|NA
CASSPPGRRGGTEAFF
TGTGCCAGCAGCCCCCCGGGTAGGAGGGGGGGCACTGAAGCTTTCTTT
>TRBV4-2|NA|TRBJ1-2|NA
CASSQDSTQVHGYTF
TGTGCCAGCAGCCAAGATTCGACACAGGTTCATGGCTACACCTTC
>TRBV5-1|NA|TRBJ2-3|NA
CASSLWPANSGTDTQYF
TGCGCCAGCAGCCTGTGGCCCGCTAACAGCGGCACAGATACGCAGTATTTT
>TRBV27|NA|TRBJ2-4|NA
CASSYSARNIQYF
TGTGCCAGCAGTTACAGCGCTCGAAACATTCAGTACTTC
>TRBV7-2|NA|TRBJ2-5|NA
CASSPGTEEIETQYF
TGTGCCAGCAGCCCAGGGACGGAAGAAATAGAGACCCAGTACTTC
>TRBV6-5|TRBD2|TRBJ2-3|NA
CASSYRPLAGADTQYF
TGTGCCAGCAGTTACAGGCCCCTAGCGGGAGCAGATACGCAGTATTTT
>TRBV6-1|TRBD2|TRBJ2-1|once
CASSEGGTSRYNEQFF
TGTGCCAGCAGTGAAGGGGGGACTAGTCGCTACAATGAGCAGTTCTTC
>TRBV5-5|TRBD2|TRBJ2-7|NA
CASSIGTSGNEQYF
TGTGCCAGCAGCATCGGGACTAGCGGTAACGAGCAGTACTTC
>TRBV13|NA|TRBJ1-4|NA
CASSLAEWGVSNEKLFF
TGTGCCAGCAGCTTAGCAGAATGGGGAGTGTCTAATGAAAAACTGTTTTTT
>TRBV4-2|NA|TRBJ2-3|once
CASSQEVGGFTDTQYF
TGTGCCAGCAGCCAAGAGGTTGGCGGCTTCACAGATACGCAGTATTTT